This T cell receptor beta chain was recovered during a study of patients and donors after allogeneic stem cell transplantation (dated by TCRdb to about 2020). Libraries were built with RT-PCR. Sequencing used a NextSeq 550. TCRdb reanalyzed the raw reads on its own, using fastp at Q25 for trimming and MiXCR for clone calling, and kept in-frame beta chains. Each CDR3 protein appears once, grouped with its most common genes and DNA. For this sample there are about a million distinct CDR3 sequences; more than 15% appear just once. The ten most abundant clones make up around 6% of the sample. About this clonotype itself: No antigen is known for it. No clone much larger than this one lies a single base away; base qualities are absent.

Spanning cysteine to phenylalanine, the CDR3 consists of 17 amino acids. Only CDR3 DNA remains: 51 bases, in frame from the first base. V gives up 6 bases and J gives up 0 bases, and the segment between their germline ends measures 18 bases. This TCR derives from a human donor who was either an allogeneic HSCT recipient or a stem cell or donor lymphocyte infusion donor (not recorded which). It is not recorded whose cells these are; they may come from a transplant donor. The receptor chain draws on TRBV12-3 or TRBV12-4 and TRBJ2-1; TRBD2 is a possible D gene, resting on 6 matching bases. Sample: blood, either unsorted or a sorted T cell fraction (not recorded which). The DNA reads TGTGCCAGCAGGGGAGGACGGCGATCAAGCTCCTACAATGAGCAGTTCTTC. Its amino acids are CASRGGRRSSSYNEQFF.